The source of this TCR beta chain is a study of Ad26.COV2.S vaccination and SARS-CoV-2 variants. Study outcomes and limitations: The study found similar non-spike TCR breadth in vaccine and placebo recipients. Vaccinees reportedly had broad spike-specific CD8+ and CD4+ T cell responses.

Treatment here: around 19 received Ad26.COV2.S at low or high dose, single or two shots; five or six received placebo; per-sample allocation not given. Specimen acquisition occurred on day 63 following the initial vaccine or placebo injection. The table came from immunoSEQ multiplex PCR; TCRdb's copy has only in-frame clones and leaves some out. The sample carries more than 300,000 clones, roughly 91% recorded once. About this clone itself: Its matching antigen is unknown.

Germline V lookup: CDR1 MNHNY, CDR2 SVGAGI (reference sequence). The CDR3 covers 15 residues. J was trimmed by 7 bases and V by 7 bases; bases with no gene match: 11. Sequencing was performed on peripheral blood, taken in a trial of Ad26.COV2.S vaccine versus placebo. The rearrangement links TRBV6-6 to TRBJ2-2; 8 bases agree with TRBD2. This receptor was identified in a person between 18 and 59 years old who received the Ad26.COV2.S COVID-19 vaccine or a placebo. CDR3 loop: CASIPGGAYIGELFF. The CDR3 DNA sequence: TGTGCCAGCATCCCCGGGGGGGCGTACATCGGGGAGCTGTTTTTT.